The 16 T cell receptor beta chains listed next were all sequenced from one sample in a study of blood T cell repertoires in COVID-19. Generated by immunoSEQ multiplex PCR, the TCRdb table keeps only in-frame clones and is missing some. This table has tens of thousands of clones, about 88% appearing once. Sample: peripheral blood. The receptor source for this set is a woman in her fifties or sixties with COVID-19, enrolled during active disease.

The DNA of the CDR3 is TGTGCCAGCAGTCACCTGACCAGGGGGCCTGATGGCTACACCTTC. Its protein is CASSHLTRGPDGYTF. The V gene is TRBV6-2 or TRBV6-3, the J gene TRBJ1-2; 8 positions agree with TRBD1. The CDR3 extends over 15 amino acids. J lost 6 bases, V lost 5 bases, and 11 bases had no gene match. Per the germline V gene, CDR1 is MNHEY and CDR2 is SVGEGT.

This chain joins TRBV5-3 and TRBJ2-3; TRBD2 matches 8 bases. TRBV5-3 is sorted into the ORF group, with uncertain function. The junction had 16 bases not matched to a gene; V was cut back by 0 bases and J by 4 bases. The CDR3 sequence is 19 residues long. CDR3 DNA: TGTGCCAGAAGCTTGGAAGGTAGCGGGGTGGAAAGTGGCGCAGATACGCAGTATTTT. This sequence encodes CARSLEGSGVESGADTQYF.

The gene calls are TRBV2 and TRBJ1-6; TRBD1 aligns across 8 bases. The CDR3 has 14 amino acids. In germline, CDR1 is SNHLY, CDR2 FYNNEI. V dropped 7 bases and J dropped 10; count of bases not matched to a gene: 9. The CDR3 region is CASNKDREGSPLHF. The CDR3 nucleotides read TGTGCCAGCAACAAGGACAGGGAAGGATCACCCCTCCACTTT.

The V and J genes are TRBV29-1 and TRBJ1-1; 7 nucleotides align to TRBD1. CDR3 size: 11 residues. The germline CDR1 and CDR2 sequences are SQVTM and ANQGSEA. V gave up 3 bases and J gave up 6 bases; unmatched junction bases: 1. CDR3 DNA: TGCAGCGTTGAGCAGGGGGCTGAAGCTTTCTTT. This sequence encodes CSVEQGAEAFF.

This chain joins TRBV7-9 and TRBJ2-3; 14 bases agree with TRBD2. Per the germline V gene, CDR1 is SEHNR and CDR2 is FQNEAQ (reference sequence). With V trimmed by 3 bases and J by 5 bases, 1 base remained unmatched. This CDR3 has 15 residues. This CDR3 reads CASSFGLAGGDTQYF. As DNA, the CDR3 is TGTGCCAGCAGCTTCGGACTAGCGGGGGGAGATACGCAGTATTTT.

The chain combines TRBV4-3 with TRBJ2-2; 10 bases agree with TRBD2. The CDR3 runs 18 residues. With 2 bases clipped from V and 2 bases from J, the junction kept 8 bases outside the gene matches. CDR1 is LGHNA and CDR2 is YSLEER in the germline V gene. The CDR3 nucleotides read TGCGCCAGCAGCCAACAACTAGCGGGACTCGGTAACACCGGGGAGCTGTTTTTT. Its protein product is CASSQQLAGLGNTGELFF.

This chain uses TRBV5-1 with TRBJ1-6; a possible D gene is TRBD1 (6 bases). The germline V and J ends were trimmed by 4 bases and 9 bases, with 14 bases remaining between them. This CDR3 is 14 amino acids long. Looked up from germline, CDR1 is SGHRS and CDR2 is YFSETQ. The CDR3 sequence: CASSPGEGGSPLHF. The CDR3 region has the DNA TGCGCCAGCAGCCCCGGGGAGGGGGGTTCACCCCTCCACTTT.

The CDR3 region is CASSWDSDQETQYF. The CDR3 DNA sequence: TGTGCCAGCAGTTGGGACAGCGATCAAGAGACCCAGTACTTC. The chain recombines TRBV6-5 with TRBJ2-5; 7 bases are a match to TRBD1. This CDR3 is built from 14 residues. J was trimmed by 2 bases and V by 4 bases; bases with no gene match: 4. Germline V gene data show CDR1 as MNHEY and CDR2 as SVGAGI.

The CDR3: CASSQDFPGVSEQYF. The CDR3, as DNA: TGCGCCAGCAGCCAAGATTTCCCAGGGGTGAGCGAGCAGTACTTC. The rearrangement links TRBV4-3 to TRBJ2-7; TRBD1 is a possible D gene (6 bases). Trimming removed 0 bases from V and 6 bases from J, with 15 bases in between. Germline V gives CDR1 LGHNA, CDR2 YSLEER. The CDR3 consists of 15 residues.

This chain uses TRBV7-8 with TRBJ2-2, with D perhaps TRBD1 (5 bases). This CDR3 region has 14 residues. Per germline, CDR1 SGHVS and CDR2 FQNEAQ. V dropped 0 bases and J dropped 5 bases, with 7 bases sitting between them. The CDR3 here is CASSLAGRTGELFF. CDR3 bases: TGTGCCAGCAGCTTAGCGGGGCGGACCGGGGAGCTGTTTTTT.

The chain employs TRBV19 and TRBJ1-5; TRBD1 is a possible D gene (5 bases). Trimming pared 6 bases from V and 1 base from J, leaving 19 bases between. The CDR3 consists of 17 residues. Germline-derived CDR1 and CDR2 are LNHDA and SQIVND (reference sequence). The CDR3 nucleotides are TGTGCCAGTAGGAGATCCTACCCTAAGGGGAGCAATCAGCCCCAGCATTTT. It codes for CASRRSYPKGSNQPQHF.

The chain links TRBV19 to TRBJ1-1, with TRBD1 identical over 7 bases. This CDR3 contains 13 residues. After removal of 6 bases from V and 7 bases from J, the junction contained 8 bases not matched to a gene. Germline V gene sequence: CDR1 LNHDA, CDR2 SQIVND (reference sequence). The CDR3 DNA follows: TGTGCCAGTAGCCGACAGGGTTGGAATGAAGCTTTCTTT. Translating gives CASSRQGWNEAFF. Combining the CDR3 with reference TRBV19 and TRBJ1-1 gives the whole variable domain DGGITQSPKYLFRKEGQNVTLSCEQNLNHDAMYWYRQDPGQGLRLIYYSQIVNDFQKGDIAEGYSVSREKKESFPLTVTSAQKNPTAFYLCASSRQGWNEAFFGQGTRLTVV.

This chain uses TRBV7-9 with TRBJ1-5, with D perhaps TRBD1 (5 bases). V was cut by 5 bases and J by 3 bases, with 11 bases left in between. Germline V gives CDR1 SEHNR, CDR2 FQNEAQ (reference sequence). The CDR3 sequence is 14 residues long. In DNA, the CDR3 is TGTGCCAGCAGCCCCACAGGTCCCAATCAGCCCCAGCATTTT. The encoded protein is CASSPTGPNQPQHF. The full variable domain, in which reference TRBV7-9 and TRBJ1-5 provide the parts outside the CDR3, is DTGVSQNPRHKITKRGQNVTFRCDPISEHNRLYWYRQTLGQGPEFLTYFQNEAQLEKSRLLSDRFSAERPKGSFSTLEIQRTEQGDSAMYLCASSPTGPNQPQHFGDGTRLSIL.

This clone was seen a single time. This chain joins TRBV6-4 and TRBJ2-2, with 7 bases fitting TRBD1. Trimming removed 6 bases from V and 6 bases from J; junction bases left unmatched: 4. The germline CDR1 and CDR2 sequences are MRHNA and SNTAGT. The CDR3 spans 13 residues. This CDR3 reads CASRVDRAGELFF. The DNA of the CDR3 is TGTGCCAGCAGAGTAGACAGGGCCGGGGAGCTGTTTTTT.

The CDR3 reads CASSSFKLAGYSYNEQFF. CDR3 DNA: TGTGCCAGCAGCTCCTTCAAACTAGCGGGATACTCCTACAATGAGCAGTTCTTC. The gene calls are TRBV7-6 and TRBJ2-1; 10 bases match TRBD2. The trim removed 4 bases at V and 0 bases at J, leaving 9 bases unmatched. The CDR3 is 18 residues long. Germline lookup yields CDR1 SGHVS and CDR2 FNYEAQ.

Only one count was recorded for this clone. The chain couples TRBV6-2 or TRBV6-3 to TRBJ2-2; 8 bases line up with TRBD1. The germline V gene has CDR1 MNHEY and CDR2 SVGEGT. The CDR3 sequence is 16 residues long. Trimming removed 4 bases from V and 7 bases from J; junction bases left unmatched: 11. This chain's CDR3 is CASSWDGQGDYGELFF. In DNA form, the CDR3 reads TGTGCCAGCAGTTGGGACGGACAGGGAGATTACGGGGAGCTGTTTTTT.